Listed below are T cell receptor beta chains from one sample, sequenced in a study of Ad26.COV2.S vaccination and SARS-CoV-2 variants. Only in-frame clones appear in the TCRdb table, and some are missing; sequencing was by immunoSEQ multiplex PCR. Of around 310,000 clones in the sample, about 90% were seen once. The starting material was peripheral blood, obtained in a trial of Ad26.COV2.S vaccine versus placebo. Receptor source: a person aged 18-60 years who received the Ad26.COV2.S COVID-19 vaccine or a placebo. CDR3s include the opening cysteine and the closing phenylalanine or tryptophan. The order of the fields is V gene, clone size, D gene, J gene, CDR3 DNA, CDR3 protein. D genes are given only for firm matches. Expanded clones are given a class, and other clones once, few, many or no size at all.

V gene: TRBV5-6; clone size: -; D gene: -; J gene: TRBJ2-1; CDR3 DNA: TGTGCCAGCAGCTTTAATCGGAATGAGCAGTTCTTC; CDR3 protein: CASSFNRNEQFF
V gene: TRBV7-2; clone size: -; D gene: TRBD1; J gene: TRBJ1-5; CDR3 DNA: TGTGCCAGCAGCCCGGACAGGAGTATCAATCAGCCCCAGCATTTT; CDR3 protein: CASSPDRSINQPQHF
V gene: TRBV20-1; clone size: -; D gene: -; J gene: TRBJ2-3; CDR3 DNA: TGCAGTGCACACACAGATACGCAGTATTTT; CDR3 protein: CSAHTDTQYF
V gene: TRBV4-3; clone size: -; D gene: -; J gene: TRBJ1-2; CDR3 DNA: TGCGCCAGCAGCCAAGACACCGGGGACTATGGCTACACCTTC; CDR3 protein: CASSQDTGDYGYTF
V gene: TRBV19; clone size: -; D gene: -; J gene: TRBJ1-4; CDR3 DNA: TGTGCCAGTAGTATTCCCGAGGGGGTTGCTGAAAAACTGTTTTTT; CDR3 protein: CASSIPEGVAEKLFF
V gene: TRBV7-2; clone size: -; D gene: -; J gene: TRBJ1-5; CDR3 DNA: TGTGCCAGCAGCTCCGACCCCAGGCCCCGTCAGCCCCAGCATTTT; CDR3 protein: CASSSDPRPRQPQHF
V gene: TRBV2; clone size: -; D gene: -; J gene: TRBJ2-1; CDR3 DNA: TGTGCCAGCACTGTAGATGCTCCCGGGAACAATGAGCAGTTCTTC; CDR3 protein: CASTVDAPGNNEQFF
V gene: TRBV27; clone size: once; D gene: -; J gene: TRBJ2-1; CDR3 DNA: TGTGCCAGCAGTCGAGTCAACTACAATGAGCAGTTCTTC; CDR3 protein: CASSRVNYNEQFF
V gene: TRBV3-1/TRBV3-2; clone size: -; D gene: -; J gene: TRBJ1-2; CDR3 DNA: TGTGCCAGCAGCCTTACAGGGAAGGATGGCTACACCTTC; CDR3 protein: CASSLTGKDGYTF
V gene: TRBV7-8; clone size: -; D gene: -; J gene: TRBJ1-4; CDR3 DNA: TGTGCCAGCAGCCGAGGACGGACTAATGAAAAACTGTTTTTT; CDR3 protein: CASSRGRTNEKLFF
V gene: TRBV11-2; clone size: -; D gene: -; J gene: TRBJ1-1; CDR3 DNA: TGTGCCAGCAGCTTACGCCCAGCGGGATTGAACACTGAAGCTTTCTTT; CDR3 protein: CASSLRPAGLNTEAFF
V gene: TRBV10-3; clone size: -; D gene: TRBD1; J gene: TRBJ1-5; CDR3 DNA: TGTGCCATCAGTGTCGGCAGGGGGGATCAGCCCCAGCATTTT; CDR3 protein: CAISVGRGDQPQHF
V gene: TRBV29-1; clone size: -; D gene: TRBD2; J gene: TRBJ2-5; CDR3 DNA: TGCAGCGTTGATGCGTGGTCTAGCGGGGGGAAGTACCAAGAGACCCAGTACTTC; CDR3 protein: CSVDAWSSGGKYQETQYF
V gene: TRBV12-5; clone size: -; D gene: -; J gene: TRBJ1-5; CDR3 DNA: TGTGCTAGTGGACCCGACAGTTATCAGCCCCAGCATTTT; CDR3 protein: CASGPDSYQPQHF
V gene: TRBV4-3; clone size: -; D gene: -; J gene: TRBJ2-2; CDR3 DNA: TGCGCCAGCAGCCAAGATCGACTCCTAACCGGGGAGCTGTTTTTT; CDR3 protein: CASSQDRLLTGELFF
V gene: TRBV5-5; clone size: -; D gene: -; J gene: TRBJ1-4; CDR3 DNA: TGTGCCAGCAGCCCCGCACCAGGCTCCCAGGAAAAACTGTTTTTT; CDR3 protein: CASSPAPGSQEKLFF
V gene: TRBV18; clone size: -; D gene: TRBD1; J gene: TRBJ1-1; CDR3 DNA: TGTGCCAGCTCACGAGCCGGGACAGGGTCCAACACTGAAGCTTTCTTT; CDR3 protein: CASSRAGTGSNTEAFF
V gene: TRBV5-1; clone size: -; D gene: -; J gene: TRBJ2-5; CDR3 DNA: TGCGCCAGCAGCTACCAAGAGACCCAGTACTTC; CDR3 protein: CASSYQETQYF
V gene: TRBV6-1; clone size: -; D gene: -; J gene: TRBJ2-2; CDR3 DNA: TGTGCCAGCAGTGAAGCCCCCAGGAACACCGGGGAGCTGTTTTTT; CDR3 protein: CASSEAPRNTGELFF
V gene: TRBV11-2; clone size: once; D gene: -; J gene: TRBJ1-2; CDR3 DNA: TGTGCCAGCAGCGTCCGAAGAGGCGGGAGCGGCTACACCTTC; CDR3 protein: CASSVRRGGSGYTF
V gene: TRBV5-1; clone size: -; D gene: -; J gene: TRBJ2-2; CDR3 DNA: TGCGCCAGCAGCTTGGGGCAATATGGCGGGGAGCTGTTTTTT; CDR3 protein: CASSLGQYGGELFF
V gene: TRBV7-2; clone size: -; D gene: TRBD2; J gene: TRBJ2-1; CDR3 DNA: TGTGCCAGCAGCTCCAGACTAGCGGGAGACAACAATGAGCAGTTCTTC; CDR3 protein: CASSSRLAGDNNEQFF
V gene: TRBV6-4; clone size: -; D gene: -; J gene: TRBJ1-2; CDR3 DNA: TGTGCCAGCAGTGACTCGTTAAGGGGTATAGGCTACACCTTC; CDR3 protein: CASSDSLRGIGYTF
V gene: TRBV29-1; clone size: -; D gene: -; J gene: TRBJ2-4; CDR3 DNA: TGCAGCGTTCGACTCCGCCTAGCCAAAAACATTCAGTACTTC; CDR3 protein: CSVRLRLAKNIQYF
V gene: TRBV28; clone size: -; D gene: -; J gene: TRBJ1-1; CDR3 DNA: TGTGCCAGCCACAGGAGTAAAGCTTTCTTT; CDR3 protein: CASHRSKAFF
V gene: TRBV27; clone size: -; D gene: TRBD1; J gene: TRBJ1-1; CDR3 DNA: TGTGCCAGCAGTTCAGGACAGGGGGCGCGAATGGCTTTCTTT; CDR3 protein: CASSSGQGARMAFF